This T cell receptor (beta chain) was captured by sequencing in a study of post-analysis software for immune sequencing data. The wider study: Relapsing-remitting, secondary progressive and progressive-relapsing courses of multiple sclerosis were included. Whole-study findings and limits: In patients, TRBV5-6, TRBV5-1 and TRBV20-1 belonged to five TRBV segments found more frequently than in controls.

Germline V lookup: CDR1 ENHRY, CDR2 SYGVKD. This CDR3 contains 11 residues. V was clipped by 8 bases and J by 6 bases, with 11 bases between them. Included in the TCR beta cDNA libraries were unique molecular identifiers. A single record per CDR3 protein comes from TCRdb applying MiXCR to the PCR reads. This table holds hundreds of thousands of distinct CDR3 sequences, roughly 47% found once. This clonotype was counted a few times. No antigen is known for it. Sequencing input: blood. The chain joins TRBV10-3 to TRBJ2-7; D gene ambiguous. This receptor was identified in a girl between 10 and 17 years old with multiple sclerosis. CDR3 sequence: CAIANISEQYF. The CDR3 bases are TGTGCCATCGCTAACATTAGCGAGCAGTACTTC.